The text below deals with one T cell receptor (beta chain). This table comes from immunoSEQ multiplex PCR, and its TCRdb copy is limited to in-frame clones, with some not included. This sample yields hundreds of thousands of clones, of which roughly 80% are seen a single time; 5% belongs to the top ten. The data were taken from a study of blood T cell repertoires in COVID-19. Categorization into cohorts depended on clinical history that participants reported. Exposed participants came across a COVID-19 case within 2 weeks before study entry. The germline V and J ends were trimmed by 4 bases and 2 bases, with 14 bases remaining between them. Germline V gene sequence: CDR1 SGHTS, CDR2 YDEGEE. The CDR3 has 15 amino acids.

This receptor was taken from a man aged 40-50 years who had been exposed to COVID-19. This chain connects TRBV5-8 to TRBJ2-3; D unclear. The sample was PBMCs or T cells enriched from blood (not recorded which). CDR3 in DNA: TGTGCCAGCAGCCCGAGCGCGAGCTTCACAGATACGCAGTATTTT. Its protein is CASSPSASFTDTQYF.